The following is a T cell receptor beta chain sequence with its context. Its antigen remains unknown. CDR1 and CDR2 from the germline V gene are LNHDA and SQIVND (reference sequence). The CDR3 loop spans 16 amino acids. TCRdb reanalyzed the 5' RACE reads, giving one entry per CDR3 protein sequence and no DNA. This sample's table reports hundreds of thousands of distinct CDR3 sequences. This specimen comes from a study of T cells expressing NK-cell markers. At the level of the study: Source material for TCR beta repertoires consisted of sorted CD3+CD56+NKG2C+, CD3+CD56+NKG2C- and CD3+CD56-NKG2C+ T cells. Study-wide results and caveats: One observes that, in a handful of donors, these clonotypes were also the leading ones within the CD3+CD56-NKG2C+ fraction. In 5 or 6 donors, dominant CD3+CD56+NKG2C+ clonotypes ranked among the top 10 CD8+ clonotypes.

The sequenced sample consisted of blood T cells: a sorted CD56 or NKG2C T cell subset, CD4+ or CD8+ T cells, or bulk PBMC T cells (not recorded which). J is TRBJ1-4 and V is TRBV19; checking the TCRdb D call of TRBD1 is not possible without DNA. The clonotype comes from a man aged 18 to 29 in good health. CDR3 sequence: CASSIGTNRWAEKLFF.